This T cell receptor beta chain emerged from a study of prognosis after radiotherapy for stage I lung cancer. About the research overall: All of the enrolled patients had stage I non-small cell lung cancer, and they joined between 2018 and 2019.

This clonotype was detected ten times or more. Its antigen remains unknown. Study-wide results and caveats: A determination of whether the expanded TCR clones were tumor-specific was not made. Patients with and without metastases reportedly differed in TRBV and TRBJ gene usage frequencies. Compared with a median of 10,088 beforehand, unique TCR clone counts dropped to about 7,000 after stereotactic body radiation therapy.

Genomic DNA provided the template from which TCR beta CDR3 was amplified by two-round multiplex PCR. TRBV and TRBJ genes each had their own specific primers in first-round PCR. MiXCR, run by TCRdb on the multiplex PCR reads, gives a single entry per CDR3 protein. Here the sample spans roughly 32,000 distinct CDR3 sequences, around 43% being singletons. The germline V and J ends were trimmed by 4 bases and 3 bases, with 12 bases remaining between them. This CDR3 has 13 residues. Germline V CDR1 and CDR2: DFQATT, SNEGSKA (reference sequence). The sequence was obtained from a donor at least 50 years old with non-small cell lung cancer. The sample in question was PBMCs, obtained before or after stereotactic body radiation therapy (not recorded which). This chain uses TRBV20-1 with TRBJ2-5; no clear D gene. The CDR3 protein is CSAISAVEETQYF. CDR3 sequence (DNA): TGCAGTGCTATCTCGGCTGTAGAAGAGACCCAGTACTTC.